This is a list of T cell receptor beta chains from one sample in a study of PD-1 blockade in classical Hodgkin lymphoma. Sequenced by immunoSEQ multiplex PCR; TCRdb stores in-frame clones only, minus some. The sample contains 80,000 to 100,000 clones, roughly 80% of which appear only once. The sample was peripheral blood mononuclear cells (PBMCs), taken before the second cycle of nivolumab. These receptors originate from a human donor with classical Hodgkin lymphoma. Both conserved end residues are part of each CDR3.

J	V	CDR3
TRBJ1-2	TRBV30	CAYSPGGYGYTF
TRBJ1-2	TRBV7-9	CASSQDGGVIGGYTF
TRBJ2-3	TRBV5-1	CASSLKATTDTQYF
TRBJ2-6	TRBV10-1	CASSGKGGQGSGANVLTF
TRBJ2-4	TRBV18	CASSESRGDIQYF
TRBJ2-6	TRBV19	CASSIGRLAGRSGANVLTF
TRBJ2-1	TRBV10-3	CAISESPFEQFF
TRBJ1-1	TRBV7-2	CASSTRQGAEAFF
TRBJ1-2	TRBV5-1	CASSQPDNYGYTF
TRBJ2-5	TRBV18	CASSQDAETQYF
TRBJ2-1	TRBV7-2	CASSLLSGRAAGEQFF
TRBJ2-1	TRBV29-1	CSVASGPPGNEQFF